Each of the 28 T cell receptor beta chains below was sequenced from the same sample in a study of blood T cell repertoires in COVID-19. Sequenced by immunoSEQ multiplex PCR; TCRdb stores in-frame clones only, minus some. There are around 140,000 clones in the sample; more than 85% occur only once, and around 3% lies in the top ten. Sequencing was carried out using peripheral blood. The receptors were gathered from a man aged 55 to 69 with active or convalescent COVID-19.

This clone was seen once. The rearrangement links TRBV3-1 (or the pseudogene TRBV3-2) to TRBJ2-5; TRBD2 agrees at 8 bases. The CDR3 is made up of 14 amino acids. The germline V gene encodes CDR1 LGHDT and CDR2 YNNKEL (reference sequence). The V segment lost 6 bases and the J segment 2 bases; nucleotides outside the gene matches: 5. The CDR3 bases are TGTGCCAGCAGTCACACTAGCGGTCAAGAGACCCAGTACTTC. Encoded protein: CASSHTSGQETQYF.

The chain links TRBV20-1 to TRBJ1-1; D remains unclear. CDR1 is DFQATT and CDR2 is SNEGSKA in the germline V gene (reference sequence). This CDR3 has 10 amino acids. This CDR3 is CRAENTEAFF. In DNA form, the CDR3 reads TGCAGGGCCGAGAACACTGAAGCTTTCTTT.

The V call is TRBV5-1, the J call TRBJ1-1; 8 bases map to TRBD1. Per germline, CDR1 SGHRS and CDR2 YFSETQ. V lost 3 bases to trimming and J lost 3 bases; unmatched junction nucleotides: 4. This CDR3 spans 14 amino acids. CDR3 residues: CASSYGQGDTEAFF. The CDR3 DNA is TGCGCCAGCAGCTATGGACAGGGTGACACTGAAGCTTTCTTT. The whole variable domain, remainder taken from reference TRBV5-1 and TRBJ1-1, is KAGVTQTPRYLIKTRGQQVTLSCSPISGHRSVSWYQQTPGQGLQFLFEYFSETQRNKGNFPGRFSGRQFSNSRSEMNVSTLELGDSALYLCASSYGQGDTEAFFGQGTRLTVV.

This chain uses TRBV6-4 with TRBJ2-3; 12 bases are a match to TRBD2. Germline CDR1 MRHNA, CDR2 SNTAGT. Trimming cost V 5 bases and J 6 bases; bases outside gene matches: 6. This CDR3 is built from 15 residues. CDR3 nucleotides: TGTGCCAGCAGTCGACTAGCGGGAGAAGGGGATACGCAGTATTTT. It translates to CASSRLAGEGDTQYF.

The J gene is TRBJ1-1, the V gene TRBV28; 7 positions agree with TRBD1. The CDR3 is made up of 15 amino acids. V lost 5 bases, J lost 1 base, and 7 bases stayed unmatched. CDR1 is MDHEN, CDR2 SYDVKM, per germline. In DNA form, the CDR3 reads TGTGCCAGCAGTGAAGAGGGACAGCGGAACACTGAAGCTTTCTTT. It yields the protein CASSEEGQRNTEAFF.

This chain uses TRBV19 with TRBJ2-6; 9 nucleotides line up with TRBD1. The germline V gene has CDR1 LNHDA and CDR2 SQIVND (reference sequence). V lost 9 bases to trimming and J lost 0 bases; unmatched junction nucleotides: 9. The CDR3 has 17 amino acids. The CDR3 protein is CASGQTGGRSGANVLTF. CDR3 nucleotides: TGTGCCAGCGGACAAACAGGGGGCCGCTCTGGGGCCAACGTCCTGACTTTC.

The V gene is TRBV19, the J gene TRBJ1-1, with 8 bases that match TRBD1. J was trimmed by 2 bases and V by 3 bases; bases with no gene match: 5. Germline CDR1 LNHDA, CDR2 SQIVND (reference sequence). There are 15 residues in the CDR3. Written as DNA, the CDR3 is TGTGCCAGTAGTATTTGGACAGGGCTTAACACTGAAGCTTTCTTT. This translates into CASSIWTGLNTEAFF. Full variable domain (rest looked up from reference TRBV19 and TRBJ1-1): DGGITQSPKYLFRKEGQNVTLSCEQNLNHDAMYWYRQDPGQGLRLIYYSQIVNDFQKGDIAEGYSVSREKKESFPLTVTSAQKNPTAFYLCASSIWTGLNTEAFFGQGTRLTVV.

The V call is TRBV6-2 or TRBV6-3, the J call TRBJ2-7; 9 nucleotides align to TRBD1. V was pared by 5 bases and J by 1 base, with 3 bases of the junction left unmatched. Germline V gene lookup returns CDR1 MNHEY and CDR2 SVGEGT. The CDR3 spans 14 residues. CDR3 sequence reads: CASSAGTGSYEQYF. DNA of the CDR3: TGTGCCAGCAGTGCCGGGACAGGGTCCTACGAGCAGTACTTC.

The chain recombines TRBV4-1 with TRBJ2-1; TRBD2 is a possible D gene (5 bases). The CDR3 totals 16 residues. Germline-derived CDR1 and CDR2 are MGHRA and YSYEKL. V was shortened by 4 bases and J by 5 bases, with 18 bases between the two germline ends. The CDR3 spells CASSLRTPTSNNEQFF. The DNA for the CDR3 is TGCGCCAGCAGCCTTAGGACTCCTACCTCTAACAATGAGCAGTTCTTC.

V and J are TRBV3-1 (or the pseudogene TRBV3-2) and TRBJ2-1, with 7 bases fitting TRBD2. This CDR3 comprises 14 residues. V trimming: 2 bases; J trimming: 8 bases; junction bases outside the gene matches: 6. The germline CDR1 and CDR2 sequences are LGHDT and YNNKEL (reference sequence). The DNA for the CDR3 is TGTGCCAGCAGCCAATACAGCGGGACTGATGAGCAGTTCTTC. It encodes CASSQYSGTDEQFF.

The CDR3 protein is CASSWETQTSGGYNEQFF. CDR3 sequence (DNA): TGCGCCAGCAGCTGGGAGACCCAAACTAGCGGAGGGTACAATGAGCAGTTCTTC. This chain joins TRBV5-1 and TRBJ2-1, with 8 positions matching TRBD2. Germline trimming cut 3 bases from V and 4 bases from J; bases unmatched to any gene: 15. The CDR3 consists of 18 residues. From germline, CDR1 is SGHRS and CDR2 YFSETQ.

At least ten counts were recorded for this clone. The chain has TRBV11-3 and TRBJ2-7; possibly TRBD2 for D (6 bases). Germline lookup yields CDR1 SGHNT and CDR2 YENEEA. V lost 3 bases to trimming and J lost 2 bases, with 8 bases between them. CDR3 length: 13 residues. CDR3 sequence: CASSLAGTYEQYF. Written as DNA, the CDR3 is TGTGCCAGCAGCTTGGCGGGGACCTACGAGCAGTACTTC. The full variable domain, rest sourced from reference TRBV11-3 and TRBJ2-7, is EAGVVQSPRYKIIEKKQPVAFWCNPISGHNTLYWYLQNLGQGPELLIRYENEEAVDDSQLPKDRFSAERLKGVDSTLKIQPAELGDSAVYLCASSLAGTYEQYFGPGTRLTVT.

This chain uses TRBV11-2 with TRBJ2-1, with 9 positions matching TRBD2. This CDR3 spans 15 amino acids. Unmatched junction bases numbered 5, after V lost 1 base and J lost 7 bases. Germline CDR1 reads SGHAT; CDR2 reads FQNNGV. Here the CDR3 DNA reads TGTGCCAGCAGCTTAGTGGTGCTAGCGGGAAATGAGCAGTTCTTC. Translation gives CASSLVVLAGNEQFF.

This clone was recorded only once. The rearrangement joins TRBV7-9 to TRBJ2-7; 9 nucleotides align to TRBD2. CDR1 and CDR2 (germline): SEHNR, FQNEAQ (reference sequence). With V trimmed by 0 bases and J by 1 base, 7 bases remained unmatched. The CDR3 length is 17 residues. The CDR3 region has the DNA TGTGCCAGCAGCTTAGCGCAGGCTAGCGGGATGTCCTACGAGCAGTACTTC. Residues: CASSLAQASGMSYEQYF. Full variable domain (remainder filled in from reference TRBV7-9 and TRBJ2-7): DTGVSQNPRHKITKRGQNVTFRCDPISEHNRLYWYRQTLGQGPEFLTYFQNEAQLEKSRLLSDRFSAERPKGSFSTLEIQRTEQGDSAMYLCASSLAQASGMSYEQYFGPGTRLTVT.

The rearrangement joins TRBV19 to TRBJ1-1; TRBD1 agrees at 8 bases. The CDR3 is 15 residues long. Per germline, CDR1 LNHDA and CDR2 SQIVND (reference sequence). Trimming removed 3 bases from V and 5 bases from J; junction bases left unmatched: 8. This chain's CDR3 is CASSITDREGTEAFF. Here the CDR3 DNA reads TGTGCCAGTAGTATTACGGACAGGGAGGGAACTGAAGCTTTCTTT.

This chain joins TRBV28 and TRBJ1-1, with 7 bases aligning to TRBD1. With 5 bases clipped from V and 10 bases from J, the junction kept 7 bases outside the gene matches. The CDR3 extends over 12 amino acids. Germline CDR1 and CDR2: MDHEN and SYDVKM. In DNA form, the CDR3 reads TGTGCCAGCAGTCCTCGGGGGACAGCAGCTTTCTTT. As protein: CASSPRGTAAFF.

This rearrangement joins TRBV9 to TRBJ1-2; D is unclear. The germline CDR1 and CDR2 sequences are SGDLS and YYNGEE. The CDR3 spans 13 residues. The V end was cut by 4 bases, the J end by 8 bases, with 15 bases between. In nucleotides, the CDR3 is TGTGCCAGCAGCCCGGTCCTCCTGGGCGGCTACACCTTC. This encodes CASSPVLLGGYTF.

The rearrangement links TRBV12-3 or TRBV12-4 to TRBJ1-1; 8 nucleotides line up with TRBD1. The CDR3 is 12 amino acids. The V gene end was trimmed by 6 bases and the J gene end by 7 bases; junction bases not matched to a gene: 4. CDR3 residues: CASRPDRGEAFF. The CDR3 DNA reads TGTGCCAGCAGACCCGACAGGGGTGAAGCTTTCTTT.

The chain has TRBV11-1 and TRBJ2-5; a possible D gene is TRBD2 (6 bases). Trimming cost V 7 bases and J 5 bases, with 23 bases left between them. Germline lookup yields CDR1 SGHAT and CDR2 FQDESV (reference sequence). This CDR3 has 16 amino acids. In nucleotides, the CDR3 is TGTGCCAGCACCACCCCCCCACCGGGAGCTTGGGAGACCCAGTACTTC. It specifies CASTTPPPGAWETQYF.

The rearrangement joins TRBV5-5 to TRBJ1-2, with D perhaps TRBD1 (6 bases). Germline V gene lookup returns CDR1 SGHKS and CDR2 YYEKEE (reference sequence). The CDR3 totals 16 residues. V dropped 2 bases and J dropped 1 base, with 15 bases sitting between them. CDR3: CASSFGTGQNNYGYTF. CDR3 DNA sequence: TGTGCCAGCAGCTTTGGAACTGGACAGAATAACTATGGCTACACCTTC.

The genes are TRBV7-3 and TRBJ2-7, with D uncertain. The CDR3 sequence is 13 residues long. The V gene lost 6 bases and the J gene lost 0 bases, with 9 bases spanning the gap. Per the germline V gene, CDR1 is SGHTA and CDR2 is FQGTGA. CDR3 bases: TGTGCCAGCAGGCTTCCGAGCTCCTACGAGCAGTACTTC. Residues: CASRLPSSYEQYF.

J is TRBJ1-1 and V is TRBV6-2 or TRBV6-3; TRBD1 agrees at 7 bases. The J segment lost 10 bases and the V segment lost 6 bases, leaving 11 bases of the junction unmatched. Germline CDR1 is MNHEY and CDR2 is SVGEGT. The CDR3 has 13 residues. The CDR3 DNA reads as TGTGCCAGCAGCGGGACAGTGCGACCGGGAGCTTTCTTT. It is translated as CASSGTVRPGAFF.

The J gene is TRBJ1-1, the V gene TRBV5-6, with TRBD1 matching 9 bases. Trimming at V came to 4 bases and at J to 4 bases, leaving 8 bases not matched to a gene. The CDR3 is made up of 15 amino acids. Per the germline V gene, CDR1 is SGHDT and CDR2 is YYEEEE. The CDR3 nucleotides are TGTGCCAGCAGCCCCGGGACAGGGCGGAGCACTGAAGCTTTCTTT. It codes for CASSPGTGRSTEAFF.

CDR3 loop: CASSPKGQGTQYF. For the CDR3, the DNA is TGTGCCAGCTCTCCAAAGGGACAGGGAACGCAGTATTTT. J is TRBJ2-3 and V is TRBV18; 9 bases fit TRBD1. The junction had 7 bases not matched to a gene; V was cut back by 6 bases and J by 9 bases. Germline V CDR1 and CDR2: KGHSH, LQKENI. This CDR3 spans 13 amino acids. The variable domain in full, with the rest retrieved from reference TRBV18 and TRBJ2-3, is NAGVMQNPRHLVRRRGQEARLRCSPMKGHSHVYWYRQLPEEGLKFMVYLQKENIIDESGMPKERFSAEFPKEGPSILRIQQVVRGDSAAYFCASSPKGQGTQYFGPGTRLTVL.

The chain carries TRBV6-2 or TRBV6-3 and TRBJ2-7; D unclear. Deletions cut 4 bases from V and 4 bases from J, with 11 bases between. This CDR3 comprises 13 residues. Germline V gene lookup returns CDR1 MNHEY and CDR2 SVGEGT. This CDR3 is CASSLTAIYEQYF. The CDR3 region has the DNA TGTGCCAGCAGTTTAACAGCTATATACGAGCAGTACTTC.

This clone has only one observation. The rearrangement links TRBV11-2 to TRBJ1-5; a possible D gene is TRBD1 (5 bases). V was clipped by 5 bases and J by 6 bases, with 29 bases between them. Germline CDR1 is SGHAT and CDR2 is FQNNGV. This CDR3 spans 19 amino acids. The CDR3 protein is CASSPGDAGLLVSGQPQHF. CDR3 in DNA: TGTGCCAGCAGCCCAGGTGATGCGGGACTCCTGGTTAGCGGTCAGCCCCAGCATTTT.

The J gene is TRBJ2-1, the V gene TRBV13; 9 bases map to TRBD2. The CDR3 loop spans 18 amino acids. Germline lookup yields CDR1 PRHDT and CDR2 FYEKMQ (reference sequence). The junction had 13 bases not matched to a gene; V was cut back by 1 base and J by 6 bases. The DNA of the CDR3 is TGTGCCAGCAGCTTAGCTAGCGGGAACTATCCACCTCCCAATGAGCAGTTCTTC. Translated: CASSLASGNYPPPNEQFF.

The chain uses TRBV24-1 and TRBJ2-7, with 7 bases identical to TRBD1. Germline V gene sequence: CDR1 KGHDR, CDR2 SFDVKD. This CDR3 spans 13 amino acids. The V and J ends lost 3 bases and 9 bases, in that order; junction bases with no gene match: 7. The CDR3 coding sequence is TGTGCCACCAGTGATCCGCCAGGGGGAAGGCAGTACTTC. Translating it yields CATSDPPGGRQYF.